The rows below give T cell receptor beta chains drawn from one sample of a study of cytomegalovirus exposure and HLA in healthy donors. Generated by immunoSEQ multiplex PCR, the TCRdb table keeps only in-frame clones and is missing some. The sample lists approximately 90,000 clones, more than 70% occurring once. The sequenced material came from PBMCs. The receptors shown here come from a man younger than 40 in good health and CMV-seronegative. Each CDR3 is given with its conserved first and last residue. The order of the fields is D gene, clone size, V gene, J gene, CDR3 protein, CDR3 DNA. A D gene is named only where the DNA matches it firmly. Where a row states a size, it is once, few, many or the class of an expanded clone; other rows omit it.

>.|.|TRBV30|TRBJ1-1
CAWSKTAANTEAFF
TGTGCCTGGAGTAAGACAGCCGCGAACACTGAAGCTTTCTTT
>TRBD1|.|TRBV2|TRBJ1-6
CASSVTGARRPLHF
TGTGCCAGCAGTGTGACAGGGGCCCGGCGTCCCCTCCACTTT
>.|.|TRBV7-6|TRBJ2-7
CASSSYSYEQYF
TGTGCCAGCAGCTCTTATTCCTACGAGCAGTACTTC
>.|.|TRBV18|TRBJ1-3
CASSPTQGSGNTIYF
TGTGCCAGCTCACCAACACAGGGTTCTGGAAACACCATATATTTT
>.|.|TRBV19|TRBJ1-2
CASSIERGRYGYTF
TGTGCCAGTAGTATAGAGAGAGGGAGGTATGGCTACACCTTC
>.|.|TRBV7-2|TRBJ1-1
CASSFLVNTEAFF
TGTGCCAGCAGCTTCCTTGTGAACACTGAAGCTTTCTTT
>TRBD2|.|TRBV29-1|TRBJ2-7
CSAEGAGGNSGDYEQYF
TGCAGCGCCGAAGGAGCGGGAGGGAACTCGGGGGACTACGAGCAGTACTTC
>.|.|TRBV5-4|TRBJ2-3
CASSLGGLGPTASDTQYF
TGTGCCAGCAGCTTGGGGGGGCTGGGACCCACCGCCTCAGATACGCAGTATTTT
>TRBD1|.|TRBV18|TRBJ1-4
CASSDSTGEKLFF
TGTGCCAGCTCAGACTCGACAGGGGAAAAACTGTTTTTT
>.|.|TRBV28|TRBJ2-7
CASSYGQSYEQYF
TGTGCCAGCAGTTACGGACAGAGCTACGAGCAGTACTTC
>.|once|TRBV5-1|TRBJ2-1
CASKVLRGSFYNEQFF
TGCGCCAGCAAGGTTTTGAGGGGGTCGTTTTACAATGAGCAGTTCTTC
>.|.|TRBV6-1|TRBJ1-5
CASAWTVNQPQHF
TGTGCCAGCGCCTGGACAGTCAATCAGCCCCAGCATTTT
>TRBD2|.|TRBV4-1|TRBJ2-7
CASSQGLAGGPRNEQYF
TGCGCCAGCAGCCAAGGGCTAGCGGGAGGGCCGCGGAACGAGCAGTACTTC
>TRBD1|.|TRBV6-6|TRBJ1-2
CASTEGARNYGYTF
TGTGCCAGCACCGAGGGGGCAAGGAACTATGGCTACACCTTC
>.|few|TRBV7-9|TRBJ1-3
CASSLRLGNTIYF
TGTGCCAGCAGCTTGAGGCTAGGAAACACCATATATTTT
>TRBD2|.|TRBV5-1|TRBJ2-3
CASGLALAGASDTQYF
TGCGCCAGCGGTCTCGCACTAGCGGGAGCCTCAGATACGCAGTATTTT
>TRBD1|.|TRBV11-1|TRBJ1-2
CASSRLGQGVDGYTF
TGTGCCAGCAGCCGCCTCGGACAGGGGGTCGATGGCTACACCTTC
>.|once|TRBV27|TRBJ1-1
CASSFTGKTEAFF
TGTGCCAGCAGTTTCACAGGGAAGACTGAAGCTTTCTTT
>TRBD1|.|TRBV18|TRBJ1-5
CASSPNGPGQGAFQPQHF
TGTGCCAGCTCCCCGAATGGGCCGGGACAGGGGGCTTTTCAGCCCCAGCATTTT
>.|.|TRBV2|TRBJ2-3
CASRDSGPDTQYF
TGTGCCAGCAGGGACAGCGGACCAGATACGCAGTATTTT
>.|.|TRBV28|TRBJ1-1
CASSLTQGEAFF
TGTGCCAGCAGTTTAACCCAGGGAGAAGCTTTCTTT
>.|once|TRBV6-4|TRBJ2-7
CASSFSGQFEQYF
TGTGCCAGCAGTTTCTCTGGACAGTTCGAGCAGTACTTC
>TRBD1|.|TRBV4-1|TRBJ2-7
CASSQQVPTGERSYEQYF
TGCGCCAGCAGCCAGCAAGTACCTACAGGGGAGAGGTCCTACGAGCAGTACTTC
>.|.|TRBV28|TRBJ1-2
CASSFPTFSYGYTF
TGTGCCAGCAGTTTTCCGACATTTAGCTATGGCTACACCTTC